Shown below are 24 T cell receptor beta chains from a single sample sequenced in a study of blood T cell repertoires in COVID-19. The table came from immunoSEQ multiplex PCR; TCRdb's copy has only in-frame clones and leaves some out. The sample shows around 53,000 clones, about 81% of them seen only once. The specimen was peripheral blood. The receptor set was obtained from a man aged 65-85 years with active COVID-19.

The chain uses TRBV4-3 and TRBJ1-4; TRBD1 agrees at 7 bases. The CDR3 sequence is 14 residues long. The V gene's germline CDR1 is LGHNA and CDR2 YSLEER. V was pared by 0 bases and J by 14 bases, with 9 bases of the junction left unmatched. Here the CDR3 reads CASSQEQGGPALFF. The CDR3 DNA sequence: TGCGCCAGCAGCCAAGAGCAGGGGGGACCAGCTCTGTTTTTT.

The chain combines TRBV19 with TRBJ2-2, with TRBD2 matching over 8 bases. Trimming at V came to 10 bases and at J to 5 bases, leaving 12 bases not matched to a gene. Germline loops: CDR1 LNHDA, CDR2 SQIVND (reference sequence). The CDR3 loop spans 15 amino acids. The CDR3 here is CATENGRAVTGELFF. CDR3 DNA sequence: TGTGCCACCGAGAACGGGAGGGCCGTTACCGGGGAGCTGTTTTTT.

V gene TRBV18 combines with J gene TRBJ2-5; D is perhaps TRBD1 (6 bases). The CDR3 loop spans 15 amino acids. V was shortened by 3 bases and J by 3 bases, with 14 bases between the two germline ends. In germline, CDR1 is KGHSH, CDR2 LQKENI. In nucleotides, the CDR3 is TGTGCCAGCTCACCCTCGACAGGTGGCGAAGAGACCCAGTACTTC. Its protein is CASSPSTGGEETQYF.

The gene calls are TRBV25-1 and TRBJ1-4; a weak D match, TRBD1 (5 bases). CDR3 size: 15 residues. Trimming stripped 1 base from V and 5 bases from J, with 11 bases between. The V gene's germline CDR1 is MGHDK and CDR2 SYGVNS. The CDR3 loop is CASSESGRENEKLFF. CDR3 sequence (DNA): TGTGCCAGCAGTGAATCGGGCAGGGAAAATGAAAAACTGTTTTTT.

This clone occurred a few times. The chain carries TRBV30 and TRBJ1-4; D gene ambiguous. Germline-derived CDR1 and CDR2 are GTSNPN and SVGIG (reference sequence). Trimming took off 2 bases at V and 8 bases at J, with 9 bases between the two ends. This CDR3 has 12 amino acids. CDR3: CAWSPSREKLFF. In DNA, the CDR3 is TGTGCCTGGAGTCCGAGTCGCGAAAAACTGTTTTTT.

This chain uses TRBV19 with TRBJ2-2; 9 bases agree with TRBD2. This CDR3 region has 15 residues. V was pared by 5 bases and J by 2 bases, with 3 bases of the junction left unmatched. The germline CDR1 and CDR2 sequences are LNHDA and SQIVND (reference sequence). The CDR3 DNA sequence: TGTGCCAGTAGTTGGACTAGCGCTAACACCGGGGAGCTGTTTTTT. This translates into CASSWTSANTGELFF.

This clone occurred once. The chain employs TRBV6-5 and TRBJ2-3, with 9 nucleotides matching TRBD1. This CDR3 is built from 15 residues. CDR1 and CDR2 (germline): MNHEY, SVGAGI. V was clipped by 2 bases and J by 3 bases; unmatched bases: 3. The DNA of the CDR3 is TGTGCCAGCAGTTACCGGACAGGGGTAACAGATACGCAGTATTTT. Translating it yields CASSYRTGVTDTQYF.

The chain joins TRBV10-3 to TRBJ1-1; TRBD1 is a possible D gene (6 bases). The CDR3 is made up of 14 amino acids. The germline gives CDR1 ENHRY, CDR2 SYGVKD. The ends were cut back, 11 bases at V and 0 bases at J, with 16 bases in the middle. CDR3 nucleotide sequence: TGTGCCTCCAGTAGGCAGGGGATGAACACTGAAGCTTTCTTT. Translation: CASSRQGMNTEAFF.

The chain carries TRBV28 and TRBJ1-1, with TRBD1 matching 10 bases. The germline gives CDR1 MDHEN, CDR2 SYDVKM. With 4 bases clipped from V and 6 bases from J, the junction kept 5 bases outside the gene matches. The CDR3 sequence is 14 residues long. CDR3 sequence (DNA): TGTGCCAGCAGTTCCCGGGACAGGGGCCCTGAAGCTTTCTTT. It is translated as CASSSRDRGPEAFF.

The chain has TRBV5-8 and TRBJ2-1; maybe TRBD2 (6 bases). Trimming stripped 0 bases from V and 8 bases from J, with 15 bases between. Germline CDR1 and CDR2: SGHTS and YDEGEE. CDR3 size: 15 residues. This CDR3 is CASSLGNRRGDEQFF. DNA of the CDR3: TGTGCCAGCAGCTTGGGTAACAGGAGGGGCGATGAGCAGTTCTTC.

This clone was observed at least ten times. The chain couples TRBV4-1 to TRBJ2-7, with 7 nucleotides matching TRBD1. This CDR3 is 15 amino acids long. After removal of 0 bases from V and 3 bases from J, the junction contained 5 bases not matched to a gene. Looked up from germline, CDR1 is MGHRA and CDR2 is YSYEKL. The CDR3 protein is CASSQDRQGIYEQYF. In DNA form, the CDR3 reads TGCGCCAGCAGCCAAGATAGACAGGGAATCTACGAGCAGTACTTC.

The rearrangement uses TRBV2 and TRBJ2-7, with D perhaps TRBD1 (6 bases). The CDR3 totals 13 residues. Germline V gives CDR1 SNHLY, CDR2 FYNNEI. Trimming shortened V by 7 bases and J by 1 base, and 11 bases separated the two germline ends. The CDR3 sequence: CASKGDKSYEQYF. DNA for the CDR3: TGTGCCAGCAAGGGGGACAAGTCCTACGAGCAGTACTTC.

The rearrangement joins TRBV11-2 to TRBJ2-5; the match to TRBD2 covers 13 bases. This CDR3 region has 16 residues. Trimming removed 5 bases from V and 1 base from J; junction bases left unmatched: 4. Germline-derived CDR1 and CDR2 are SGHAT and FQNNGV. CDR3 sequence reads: CASSPGLAGVQETQYF. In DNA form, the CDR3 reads TGTGCCAGCAGCCCCGGACTAGCGGGAGTCCAAGAGACCCAGTACTTC.

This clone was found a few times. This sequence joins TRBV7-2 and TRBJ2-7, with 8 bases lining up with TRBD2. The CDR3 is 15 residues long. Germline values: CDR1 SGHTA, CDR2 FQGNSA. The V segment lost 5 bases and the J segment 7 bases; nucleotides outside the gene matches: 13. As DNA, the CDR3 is TGTGCCAGCAGCGCGTACAGCGGGAGCGGCGTTGAGCAGTACTTC. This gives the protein CASSAYSGSGVEQYF.

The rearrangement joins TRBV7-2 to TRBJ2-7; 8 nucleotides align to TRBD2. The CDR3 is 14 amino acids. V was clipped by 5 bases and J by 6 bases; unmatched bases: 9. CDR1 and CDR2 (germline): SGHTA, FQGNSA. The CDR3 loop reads CASSPELAAPEQYF. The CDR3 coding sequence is TGTGCCAGCAGCCCAGAACTAGCGGCCCCCGAGCAGTACTTC.

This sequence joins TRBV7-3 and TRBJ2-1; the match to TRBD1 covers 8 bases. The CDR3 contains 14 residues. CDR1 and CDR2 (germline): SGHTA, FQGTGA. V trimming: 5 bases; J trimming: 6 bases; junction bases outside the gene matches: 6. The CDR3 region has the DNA TGTGCCAGCAGCCCCCGGACAGGGACCAATGAGCAGTTCTTC. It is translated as CASSPRTGTNEQFF.

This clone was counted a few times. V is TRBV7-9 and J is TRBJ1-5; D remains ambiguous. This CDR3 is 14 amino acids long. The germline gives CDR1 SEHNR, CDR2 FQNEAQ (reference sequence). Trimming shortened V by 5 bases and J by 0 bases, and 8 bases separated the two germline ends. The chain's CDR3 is CASSPGLSNQPQHF. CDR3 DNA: TGTGCCAGCAGCCCAGGACTTAGCAATCAGCCCCAGCATTTT.

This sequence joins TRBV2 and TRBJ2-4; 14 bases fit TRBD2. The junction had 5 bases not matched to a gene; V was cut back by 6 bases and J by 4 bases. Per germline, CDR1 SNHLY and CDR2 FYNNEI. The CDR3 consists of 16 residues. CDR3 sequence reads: CASRDGTSGGKNIQYF. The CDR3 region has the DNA TGTGCCAGCAGGGATGGGACTAGCGGGGGAAAAAACATTCAGTACTTC.

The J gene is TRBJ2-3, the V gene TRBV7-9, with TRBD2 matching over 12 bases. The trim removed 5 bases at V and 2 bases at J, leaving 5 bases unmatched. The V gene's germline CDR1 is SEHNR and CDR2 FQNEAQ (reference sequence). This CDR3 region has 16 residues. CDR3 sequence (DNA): TGTGCCAGCAGCCCGCGGACTAGCGGGGCCACAGATACGCAGTATTTT. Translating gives CASSPRTSGATDTQYF. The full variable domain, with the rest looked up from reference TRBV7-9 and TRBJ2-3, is DTGVSQNPRHKITKRGQNVTFRCDPISEHNRLYWYRQTLGQGPEFLTYFQNEAQLEKSRLLSDRFSAERPKGSFSTLEIQRTEQGDSAMYLCASSPRTSGATDTQYFGPGTRLTVL.

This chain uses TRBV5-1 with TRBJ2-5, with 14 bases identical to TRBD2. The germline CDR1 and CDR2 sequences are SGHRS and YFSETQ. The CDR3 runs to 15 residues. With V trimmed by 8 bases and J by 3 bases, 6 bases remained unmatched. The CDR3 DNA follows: TGCGCCAGTAGGGGACTAGCGGGAGTAGAAGAGACCCAGTACTTC. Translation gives CASRGLAGVEETQYF.

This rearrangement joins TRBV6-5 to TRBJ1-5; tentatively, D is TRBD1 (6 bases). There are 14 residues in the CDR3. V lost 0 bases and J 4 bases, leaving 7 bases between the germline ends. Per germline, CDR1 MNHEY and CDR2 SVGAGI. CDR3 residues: CASSYSRGNQPQHF. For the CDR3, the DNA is TGTGCCAGCAGTTACTCGAGGGGGAATCAGCCCCAGCATTTT.

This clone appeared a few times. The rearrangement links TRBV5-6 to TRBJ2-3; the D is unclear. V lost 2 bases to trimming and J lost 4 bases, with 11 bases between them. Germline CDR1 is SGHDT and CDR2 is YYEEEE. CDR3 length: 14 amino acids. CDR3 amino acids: CASSFGSVADTQYF. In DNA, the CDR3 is TGTGCCAGCAGCTTTGGTAGTGTGGCAGATACGCAGTATTTT.

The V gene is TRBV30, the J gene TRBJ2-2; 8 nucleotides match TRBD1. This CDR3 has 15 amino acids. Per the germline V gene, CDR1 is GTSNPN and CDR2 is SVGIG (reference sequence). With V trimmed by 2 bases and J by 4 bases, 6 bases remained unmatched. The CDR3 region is CAWSLQGVSTGELFF. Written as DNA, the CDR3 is TGTGCCTGGAGTCTACAGGGGGTGTCCACCGGGGAGCTGTTTTTT.

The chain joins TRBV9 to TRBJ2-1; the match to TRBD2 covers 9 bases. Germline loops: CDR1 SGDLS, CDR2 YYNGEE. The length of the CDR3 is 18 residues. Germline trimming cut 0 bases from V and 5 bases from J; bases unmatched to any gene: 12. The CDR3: CASSVAPGEVAGDNEQFF. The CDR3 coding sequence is TGTGCCAGCAGCGTAGCGCCGGGGGAGGTAGCGGGAGACAATGAGCAGTTCTTC.